The 21 T cell receptor beta chains below come from one sample, sequenced in a study of regulatory T cells in long-lasting Graves disease. Sequencing libraries for TCR beta were prepared with iRepertoire HTBI primers and Arm-PCR of CDR3 regions. TCRdb reprocessed the multiplex PCR reads via MiXCR and lists one record per CDR3 protein. The sample includes under 500,000 distinct CDR3 sequences, about 20% of them seen just once. Time point noted: persistent/refractory GD, antithyroid drugs over 5 years with positive TRAb. There was RNA extracted from PBMCs, and the TCR library was made from it. The sample consisted of peripheral blood mononuclear cells (PBMCs), taken when the disease was refractory, from a patient treated with antithyroid drugs. The source of these receptors is a female donor with Graves disease.

This clonotype was counted a few times. The rearrangement links TRBV4-3 to TRBJ2-7; 8 positions agree with TRBD1. With V trimmed by 0 bases and J by 1 base, 2 bases remained unmatched. The CDR3 sequence is 15 residues long. Germline V gene data show CDR1 as LGHNA and CDR2 as YSLEER. CDR3: CASSQDNRGSYEQYF. CDR3 nucleotides: TGCGCCAGCAGCCAAGATAACAGGGGGTCCTACGAGCAGTACTTC.

This clonotype was detected many times. The genes are TRBV7-9 and TRBJ1-4; TRBD1 aligns across 9 bases. Germline CDR1 is SEHNR and CDR2 is FQNEAQ (reference sequence). The trim removed 6 bases at V and 4 bases at J, leaving 6 bases unmatched. CDR3 length equals 15 residues. The CDR3 protein is CASRSQGASNEKLFF. CDR3 coding DNA: TGTGCCAGCAGATCACAGGGGGCGAGTAATGAAAAACTGTTTTTT.

There are a few counts of this clonotype. The chain employs TRBV20-1 and TRBJ2-5, with D tentatively TRBD1 or TRBD2 (5 bases each). Trimming left V 5 bases short and J 1 base short, with 14 bases between. The CDR3 length is 14 residues. Germline V gene lookup returns CDR1 DFQATT and CDR2 SNEGSKA (reference sequence). The CDR3 loop is CSAPPGRAQETQYF. The CDR3 DNA reads as TGCAGTGCTCCCCCGGGGCGGGCCCAAGAGACCCAGTACTTC.

This clonotype was detected a few times. The chain recombines TRBV7-3 with TRBJ1-1; no firm D call. This CDR3 comprises 13 residues. The V end lost 3 bases, the J end lost 7 bases, and 12 bases lay between the germline ends. CDR1 is SGHTA, CDR2 FQGTGA, per germline. The CDR3 sequence is CASSFLGGGEAFF. DNA of the CDR3: TGTGCCAGCAGCTTTCTTGGCGGCGGTGAAGCTTTCTTT.

Only a few counts were recorded for this clonotype. The CDR3 spells CATSVPAEETQYF. CDR3 coding DNA: TGTGCCACCAGTGTCCCCGCAGAAGAGACCCAGTACTTC. The rearrangement links TRBV24-1 to TRBJ2-5; D unresolved. Germline CDR1 reads KGHDR; CDR2 reads SFDVKD. V was clipped by 5 bases and J by 3 bases, with 9 bases between them. CDR3 length: 13 residues.

The chain combines TRBV4-1 with TRBJ2-7; 7 bases fit TRBD2. The V gene end was trimmed by 0 bases and the J gene end by 5 bases; junction bases not matched to a gene: 10. From germline, CDR1 is MGHRA and CDR2 YSYEKL. The CDR3 length is 16 residues. This CDR3 is CASSQDPWSGVDEQYF. The CDR3 DNA is TGCGCCAGCAGCCAAGATCCCTGGAGCGGGGTCGACGAGCAGTACTTC.

This clonotype was recorded a few times. The rearrangement uses TRBV20-1 and TRBJ2-7, with 8 bases aligning to TRBD1. The junction had 8 bases not matched to a gene; V was cut back by 6 bases and J by 1 base. The CDR3 covers 14 residues. In germline, CDR1 is DFQATT, CDR2 SNEGSKA (reference sequence). Here the CDR3 DNA reads TGCAGTGCAACGGGACAGGCCCTATCCTACGAGCAGTACTTC. This translates into CSATGQALSYEQYF.

The chain carries TRBV12-3 or TRBV12-4 and TRBJ2-1; unclear D gene. Trimming left V 7 bases short and J 8 bases short, with 9 bases between. The CDR3 is 11 residues long. The CDR3 DNA sequence: TGTGCCAGCAAAGCGTTCGATGAGCAGTTCTTC. Translation: CASKAFDEQFF.

In its sample, this clonotype was seen many times. V and J are TRBV28 and TRBJ2-7; 8 bases align to TRBD2. Looked up from germline, CDR1 is MDHEN and CDR2 is SYDVKM. Trimming cost V 10 bases and J 2 bases; bases outside gene matches: 4. CDR3 size: 12 residues. The CDR3 sequence: CAITSGTYEQYF. CDR3 sequence (DNA): TGTGCCATAACTAGCGGTACCTACGAGCAGTACTTC.

V gene TRBV29-1 combines with J gene TRBJ2-3, with 7 bases fitting TRBD2. This CDR3 is built from 15 residues. Germline assignment: CDR1 SQVTM and CDR2 ANQGSEA. Trimming at V came to 4 bases and at J to 6 bases, leaving 13 bases not matched to a gene. The CDR3 protein is CSVGVALAEGDTQYF. The CDR3 DNA reads TGCAGCGTTGGAGTCGCGCTAGCGGAGGGGGATACGCAGTATTTT.

This clonotype was detected ten times or more. V usage is TRBV5-1 and J usage is TRBJ2-7; D is possibly TRBD1 (6 bases). Germline lookup yields CDR1 SGHRS and CDR2 YFSETQ. Trimming pared 4 bases from V and 10 bases from J, leaving 18 bases between. This CDR3 has 13 residues. CDR3 DNA sequence: TGCGCCAGCAGCACCGAGGGACGCAGGGGACAGTACTTC. It specifies CASSTEGRRGQYF.

Of note for this clonotype: This likely came from a read error, as a far larger clone is one base away. CDR3 coding DNA: TGTGCCAGCAGTTTGAGGGCCGGGGCACAAGGCTACACCTTC. This encodes CASSLRAGAQGYTF. This chain uses TRBV27 with TRBJ1-2; possible D gene TRBD1, 5 bases. The germline V and J ends were trimmed by 3 bases and 8 bases, with 16 bases remaining between them. Germline V gives CDR1 MNHEY, CDR2 SMNVEV (reference sequence). This CDR3 is built from 14 residues.

This clonotype has at least ten counts. The chain carries TRBV28 and TRBJ1-5; possibly TRBD1 for D (6 bases). Per the germline V gene, CDR1 is MDHEN and CDR2 is SYDVKM. The CDR3 covers 16 residues. V lost 2 bases to trimming and J lost 0 bases, with 11 bases between them. This CDR3 is CASSLEGQHSNQPQHF. DNA of the CDR3: TGTGCCAGCAGTTTAGAAGGACAGCATAGCAATCAGCCCCAGCATTTT.

This clonotype was seen at least ten times. This CDR3 reads CASSFGLEAFF. CDR3 bases: TGTGCCAGCAGTTTTGGTCTCGAAGCTTTCTTT. The gene calls are TRBV28 and TRBJ1-1, with D hard to call. Germline CDR1 is MDHEN and CDR2 is SYDVKM. V dropped 3 bases and J dropped 8 bases, with 7 bases sitting between them. The CDR3 contains 11 residues.

This clonotype occurred many times. The rearrangement joins TRBV6-1 to TRBJ2-7; no clear D gene. V lost 4 bases and J lost 6, with 7 bases in between. The CDR3 has 11 residues. Germline V gene lookup returns CDR1 MNHNS and CDR2 SASEGT. CDR3 in DNA: TGTGCCAGCAGTGCCAGTACCGAGCAGTACTTC. Amino acid sequence: CASSASTEQYF.

The gene calls are TRBV7-8 and TRBJ2-1; 7 nucleotides align to TRBD1. V was pared by 5 bases and J by 6 bases, with 13 bases of the junction left unmatched. Germline loops: CDR1 SGHVS, CDR2 FQNEAQ. This CDR3 is 16 amino acids long. CDR3 protein: CASSPYDPGTVNEQFF. The CDR3 DNA sequence: TGTGCCAGCAGCCCCTACGACCCCGGGACAGTCAATGAGCAGTTCTTC.

Ten or more counts support this clonotype. The V call is TRBV7-2, the J call TRBJ1-6, with a tentative D call TRBD1 (5 bases). The germline gives CDR1 SGHTA, CDR2 FQGNSA. V was trimmed by 5 bases and J by 7 bases, leaving 21 bases between them. The CDR3 has 17 residues. The CDR3 nucleotides are TGTGCCAGCAGCCCCGTCTCCGGGGGAGAGGTGAATTCACCCCTCCACTTT. Protein sequence: CASSPVSGGEVNSPLHF.

The chain couples TRBV11-2 to TRBJ1-4; TRBD1 aligns across 7 bases. The germline gives CDR1 SGHAT, CDR2 FQNNGV. Trimming at V came to 8 bases and at J to 6 bases, leaving 15 bases not matched to a gene. This CDR3 region has 16 residues. The CDR3 nucleotides read TGTGCCAGCTGCGCGGGGAGAGGGGGCGTGCATGAAAAACTGTTTTTT. This translates into CASCAGRGGVHEKLFF. The full variable domain, rest sourced from reference TRBV11-2 and TRBJ1-4, is EAGVAQSPRYKIIEKRQSVAFWCNPISGHATLYWYQQILGQGPKLLIQFQNNGVVDDSQLPKDRFSAERLKGVDSTLKIQPAKLEDSAVYLCASCAGRGGVHEKLFFGSGTQLSVL.

Only a few counts were recorded for this clonotype. CDR3 DNA: TGTGCCAGTAGTATTTTCGGACAGGGGAATCAGCCCCAGCATTTT. Translating gives CASSIFGQGNQPQHF. This sequence joins TRBV19 and TRBJ1-5, with 9 bases that match TRBD1. The CDR3 is made up of 15 amino acids. Germline values: CDR1 LNHDA, CDR2 SQIVND (reference sequence). Germline trimming cut 3 bases from V and 4 bases from J; bases unmatched to any gene: 4.

This clonotype was detected many times. One end of the junction does not line up with germline, which may come from a read error. The chain couples TRBV28 to TRBJ1-5; D possibly corresponds to TRBD1 (5 bases). Looked up from germline, CDR1 is MDHEN and CDR2 is SYDVKM. This CDR3 contains 15 residues. Here the CDR3 reads CGSRESGKGHQPQHF. CDR3 DNA: TGTGGCAGCAGGGAATCAGGGAAAGGCCATCAGCCCCAGCATTTT.

This clonotype was observed at least ten times. The chain has TRBV11-2 and TRBJ2-2; D unclear. With 0 bases removed from V and 7 bases from J, the gap between germline ends came to 6 bases. This CDR3 region has 13 residues. Germline V gene sequence: CDR1 SGHAT, CDR2 FQNNGV. The CDR3, as DNA: TGTGCCAGCAGCTTAGATCGAAGCGGGGAGCTGTTTTTT. Its protein is CASSLDRSGELFF.